The 23 T cell receptor beta chains presented below share a single source sample, sequenced in a study of siplizumab effects on memory and regulatory T cells. This table comes from immunoSEQ multiplex PCR, and its TCRdb copy is limited to in-frame clones, with some not included. The sample carries about 100,000 clones, 91% recorded once. The sample comprised CD4+ T cells sorted from blood. Receptors were obtained from a human donor in good health.

The chain uses TRBV6-1 and TRBJ2-3, with D perhaps assigned TRBD1 or TRBD2 (5 bases each). Germline CDR1 and CDR2: MNHNS and SASEGT. The CDR3 runs to 17 residues. Trimming removed 0 bases at V and 0 bases at J, with 13 bases between. This CDR3 reads CASSEARTRGSTDTQYF. CDR3 in DNA: TGTGCCAGCAGTGAAGCCCGGACACGGGGAAGCACAGATACGCAGTATTTT.

The chain uses TRBV19 and TRBJ1-1; TRBD1 agrees at 7 bases. Trimming cost V 3 bases and J 2 bases; bases outside gene matches: 3. Germline CDR1 is LNHDA and CDR2 is SQIVND (reference sequence). The CDR3 covers 14 residues. In DNA, the CDR3 is TGTGCCAGTAGTATGGGACAGCCTAACACTGAAGCTTTCTTT. This codes for CASSMGQPNTEAFF.

Written as DNA, the CDR3 is TGTGCCAGTAGTATAGATCACCGGGGTACGGAGACCCAGTACTTC. This gives the protein CASSIDHRGTETQYF. The J gene is TRBJ2-5, the V gene TRBV19, with D possibly matching TRBD2 (5 bases). The CDR3 totals 15 residues. Per germline, CDR1 LNHDA and CDR2 SQIVND (reference sequence). V lost 0 bases and J lost 5, with 13 bases in between. Complete variable domain (other parts from reference TRBV19 and TRBJ2-5): DGGITQSPKYLFRKEGQNVTLSCEQNLNHDAMYWYRQDPGQGLRLIYYSQIVNDFQKGDIAEGYSVSREKKESFPLTVTSAQKNPTAFYLCASSIDHRGTETQYFGPGTRLLVL.

The gene calls are TRBV7-2 and TRBJ1-2; 7 bases match TRBD1. Germline V gene lookup returns CDR1 SGHTA and CDR2 FQGNSA. There are 13 residues in the CDR3. V lost 2 bases and J lost 6; bases outside the gene matches: 3. Written as DNA, the CDR3 is TGTGCCAGCAGCTTAATCCAGGGGGATGGCTACACCTTC. The encoded protein is CASSLIQGDGYTF.

The chain employs TRBV12-5 and TRBJ1-4; 7 bases match TRBD1. This CDR3 is 16 amino acids long. V was pared by 0 bases and J by 6 bases, with 7 bases of the junction left unmatched. Germline V gene lookup returns CDR1 LGHNT and CDR2 FRNRAP. The DNA for the CDR3 is TGTGCTAGTGGTTTGGTACAGGGGACAAGTTATGAAAAACTGTTTTTT. Translation: CASGLVQGTSYEKLFF.

This clone was observed a single time. This chain joins TRBV6-5 and TRBJ2-2; 9 nucleotides agree with TRBD2. CDR3 length: 16 amino acids. CDR1 and CDR2 from the germline V gene are MNHEY and SVGAGI. J gave up 6 bases and V 4 bases, and 9 bases lay outside the gene matches. In DNA, the CDR3 is TGTGCCAGCAGTTTCGGCGGGGGGGCGATTGCCGGGGAGCTGTTTTTT. This gives the protein CASSFGGGAIAGELFF.

The V call is TRBV5-4, the J call TRBJ2-1; possible D gene TRBD1, 6 bases. The CDR3 covers 16 residues. V was clipped by 3 bases and J by 0 bases, with 13 bases between them. Germline V gene data show CDR1 as SGHNT and CDR2 as YYREEE (reference sequence). In DNA form, the CDR3 reads TGTGCCAGCAGCTGGGACATCTTGAGCTCCTACAATGAGCAGTTCTTC. This encodes CASSWDILSSYNEQFF.

This chain uses TRBV5-1 with TRBJ2-3; 15 nucleotides align to TRBD2. The CDR3 extends over 17 amino acids. The trim removed 3 bases at V and 2 bases at J, leaving 4 bases unmatched. Per germline, CDR1 SGHRS and CDR2 YFSETQ. The CDR3 nucleotides are TGCGCCAGCAGCTGGGGGACTAGCGGGGGGCCCACAGATACGCAGTATTTT. This gives the protein CASSWGTSGGPTDTQYF.

The rearrangement uses TRBV6-1 and TRBJ1-3; 7 bases align to TRBD1. V shed 0 bases and J 7 bases; nucleotides not matched to a gene: 18. Germline CDR1 is MNHNS and CDR2 is SASEGT. The CDR3 totals 19 residues. CDR3 coding DNA: TGTGCCAGCAGTGAAGCCGTTGGCAGGGGGGGCCTTCGGACGAACACCATATATTTT. This sequence encodes CASSEAVGRGGLRTNTIYF.

This chain uses TRBV27 with TRBJ2-2; D unclear. CDR3 length: 13 residues. Trimming took off 5 bases at V and 2 bases at J, with 6 bases between the two ends. CDR1 is MNHEY, CDR2 SMNVEV, per germline (reference sequence). This CDR3 reads CASSKLNTGELFF. Here the CDR3 DNA reads TGTGCCAGCAGTAAGCTCAACACCGGGGAGCTGTTTTTT.

As for this clone: Different DNA sequences within this sample yield the same CDR3. Here the CDR3 DNA reads TGTGCCAGCAGGATACAAGGAGGAAACACCATATATTTT. Amino acids: CASRIQGGNTIYF. The chain joins TRBV6-5 to TRBJ1-3; no clear D gene. The CDR3 has 13 amino acids. V was cut by 6 bases and J by 4 bases, with 10 bases left in between. The germline V gene has CDR1 MNHEY and CDR2 SVGAGI.

The rearrangement links TRBV6-1 to TRBJ1-1; no clear D gene. Trimming shortened V by 6 bases and J by 1 base, and 6 bases separated the two germline ends. Germline V lookup: CDR1 MNHNS, CDR2 SASEGT. CDR3 length: 12 residues. The CDR3 DNA reads as TGTGCCAGCAGACGACGGAACACTGAAGCTTTCTTT. Protein sequence: CASRRRNTEAFF.

This clone turned up a few times. The genes are TRBV14 and TRBJ2-7, with a weak D call TRBD1 (7 bases). CDR1 is SGHDN, CDR2 FVKESK, per germline. This CDR3 comprises 14 residues. The V end lost 3 bases, the J end lost 2 bases, and 11 bases lay between the germline ends. The CDR3 coding sequence is TGTGCCAGCAGCCAGACAGGGAGGACCTACGAGCAGTACTTC. It encodes CASSQTGRTYEQYF.

The V call is TRBV28, the J call TRBJ1-2; 9 bases match TRBD1. Losses at the gene ends were 6 bases for V and 8 bases for J; bases not matched to a gene: 7. CDR3 length equals 13 residues. The germline V gene has CDR1 MDHEN and CDR2 SYDVKM. The DNA of the CDR3 is TGTGCCAGCAGCTCCGGGACAGGGAAGGGCTACACCTTC. Protein: CASSSGTGKGYTF.

V is TRBV11-2 and J is TRBJ2-7; D is ambiguous. Trimming pared 4 bases from V and 3 bases from J, leaving 4 bases between. Germline V gene sequence: CDR1 SGHAT, CDR2 FQNNGV. CDR3 size: 11 residues. CDR3 DNA sequence: TGTGCCAGCAGCTCATACTACGAGCAGTACTTC. Protein product: CASSSYYEQYF.

The CDR3 reads CASSQESHDLNEKLFF. The CDR3 DNA reads as TGTGCCAGCAGCCAAGAGAGCCACGATCTCAATGAAAAACTGTTTTTT. The V call is TRBV4-2, the J call TRBJ1-4; D gene ambiguous. Germline-derived CDR1 and CDR2 are LGHNA and YNFKEQ. The CDR3 contains 16 residues. Trimming stripped 0 bases from V and 5 bases from J, with 13 bases between.

The sample holds one count of this clone. V usage is TRBV18 and J usage is TRBJ1-1, with 7 bases identical to TRBD1. The CDR3 runs to 15 residues. V was clipped by 4 bases and J by 2 bases; unmatched bases: 7. Germline CDR1 is KGHSH and CDR2 is LQKENI. CDR3 sequence reads: CASSQQGTLNTEAFF. The CDR3 nucleotides are TGTGCCAGCTCACAACAGGGGACCCTTAACACTGAAGCTTTCTTT.

This chain uses TRBV19 with TRBJ1-1; 7 nucleotides line up with TRBD1. This CDR3 contains 14 residues. V shed 10 bases, J shed 1 base, and the junction held 9 bases outside the gene matches. Germline V gives CDR1 LNHDA, CDR2 SQIVND (reference sequence). The chain's CDR3 is CATVRGTANTEAFF. The CDR3 coding sequence is TGTGCCACCGTCCGCGGGACAGCGAACACTGAAGCTTTCTTT.

The V gene is TRBV29-1, the J gene TRBJ1-2; D might be TRBD1 (5 bases). CDR1 is SQVTM and CDR2 is ANQGSEA in the germline V gene. V gave up 8 bases and J gave up 6 bases, with 13 bases separating them. This CDR3 spans 11 amino acids. In DNA form, the CDR3 reads TGCAGCTCAAGGGCGGGACATGGCTACACCTTC. This codes for CSSRAGHGYTF.

This clone was detected only a few times. V and J are TRBV9 and TRBJ2-7, with D perhaps being TRBD1 or TRBD2 (5 bases each). Trimming stripped 0 bases from V and 7 bases from J, with 26 bases between. The CDR3 has 18 residues. Germline loops: CDR1 SGDLS, CDR2 YYNGEE. The CDR3 region has the DNA TGTGCCAGCAGCGTAGACGTAGGGGCGGGCACTCCCCGAGGGGAGCAGTACTTC. Its protein is CASSVDVGAGTPRGEQYF.

This CDR3 is CASREGGSYNEKLFF. The CDR3, as DNA: TGTGCCAGCCGAGAGGGGGGTTCTTATAATGAAAAACTGTTTTTT. The chain carries TRBV2 and TRBJ1-4; D is perhaps TRBD1 (6 bases). This CDR3 spans 15 amino acids. Trimming left V 8 bases short and J 4 bases short, with 17 bases between. Germline loops: CDR1 SNHLY, CDR2 FYNNEI.

This rearrangement joins TRBV6-6 to TRBJ1-2; 7 bases are shared with TRBD1. The CDR3 has 16 residues. V shed 6 bases and J 6 bases; nucleotides not matched to a gene: 16. Germline V gene sequence: CDR1 MNHNY, CDR2 SVGAGI (reference sequence). This CDR3 is CASRDPGQIHGDGYTF. CDR3 nucleotide sequence: TGTGCCAGCAGAGATCCGGGACAGATCCACGGGGATGGCTACACCTTC.

The V and J genes are TRBV13 and TRBJ1-1; a weak D match, TRBD1 (5 bases). This CDR3 has 15 residues. The germline V gene encodes CDR1 PRHDT and CDR2 FYEKMQ (reference sequence). Trimming stripped 3 bases from V and 4 bases from J, with 15 bases between. The CDR3 region has the DNA TGTGCCAGCAGCTTTAGGCAGGGACTTAGCACTGAAGCTTTCTTT. Residues: CASSFRQGLSTEAFF.